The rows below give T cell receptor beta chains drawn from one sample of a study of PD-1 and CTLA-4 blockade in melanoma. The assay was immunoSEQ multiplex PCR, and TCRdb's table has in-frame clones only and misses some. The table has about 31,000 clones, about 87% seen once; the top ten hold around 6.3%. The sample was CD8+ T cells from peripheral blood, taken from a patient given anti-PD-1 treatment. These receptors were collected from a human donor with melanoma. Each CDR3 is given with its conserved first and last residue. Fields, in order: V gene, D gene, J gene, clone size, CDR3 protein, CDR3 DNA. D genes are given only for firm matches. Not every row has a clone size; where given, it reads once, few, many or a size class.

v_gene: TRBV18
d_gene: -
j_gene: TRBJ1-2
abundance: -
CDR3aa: CASSLEGDYGYTF
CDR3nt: TGTGCCAGCTCACTTGAGGGGGACTATGGCTACACCTTC

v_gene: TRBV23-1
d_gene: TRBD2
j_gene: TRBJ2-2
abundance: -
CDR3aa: CASSPRRISGGPNANTGELFF
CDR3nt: TGCGCCAGCAGTCCCCGAAGGATAAGCGGGGGGCCTAACGCGAACACCGGGGAGCTGTTTTTT

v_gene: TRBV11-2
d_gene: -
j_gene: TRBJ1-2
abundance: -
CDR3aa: CASSLVFGGGDYGYTF
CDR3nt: TGTGCCAGCAGCTTAGTTTTCGGGGGAGGAGACTATGGCTACACCTTC

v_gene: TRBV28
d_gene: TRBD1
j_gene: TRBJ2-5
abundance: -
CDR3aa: CASSFGQGLQETQYF
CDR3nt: TGTGCCAGCAGTTTTGGACAGGGCTTACAAGAGACCCAGTACTTC

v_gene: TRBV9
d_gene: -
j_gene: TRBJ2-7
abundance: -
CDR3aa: CASSVGDEQYF
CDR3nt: TGTGCCAGCAGCGTAGGTGACGAGCAGTACTTC

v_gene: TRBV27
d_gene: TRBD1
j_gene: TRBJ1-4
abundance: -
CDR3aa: CASSLGTAYNEKLFF
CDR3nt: TGTGCCAGCAGTTTAGGGACAGCCTATAATGAAAAACTGTTTTTT

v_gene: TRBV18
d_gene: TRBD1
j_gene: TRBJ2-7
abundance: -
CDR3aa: CASSPQGTYEQYF
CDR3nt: TGTGCCAGCTCCCCACAGGGGACCTACGAGCAGTACTTC

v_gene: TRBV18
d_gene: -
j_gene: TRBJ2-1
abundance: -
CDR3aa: CASSPPTQFF
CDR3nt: TGTGCCAGCTCACCACCCACCCAGTTCTTC

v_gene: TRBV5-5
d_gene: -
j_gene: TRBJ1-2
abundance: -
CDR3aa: CASSLEGQGDAYGYTF
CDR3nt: TGTGCCAGCAGCTTGGAGGGGCAGGGAGACGCTTATGGCTACACCTTC

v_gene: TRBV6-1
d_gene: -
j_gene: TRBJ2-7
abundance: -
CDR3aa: CASSEGAGQSHEQYF
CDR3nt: TGTGCCAGCAGTGAAGGGGCGGGGCAGTCCCACGAGCAGTACTTC

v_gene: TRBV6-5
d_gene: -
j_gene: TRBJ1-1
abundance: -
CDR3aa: CASSYGSTEAFF
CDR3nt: TGTGCCAGCAGTTACGGGAGCACTGAAGCTTTCTTT

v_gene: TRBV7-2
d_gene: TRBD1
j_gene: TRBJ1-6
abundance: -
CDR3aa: CASSPPTGSGSPLHF
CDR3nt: TGTGCCAGCAGCCCCCCGACAGGGTCCGGTTCACCCCTCCACTTT

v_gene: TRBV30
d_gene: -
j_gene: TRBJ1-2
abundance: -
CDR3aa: CAWSVPFGYGYTF
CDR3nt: TGTGCCTGGAGTGTACCGTTCGGCTATGGCTACACCTTC

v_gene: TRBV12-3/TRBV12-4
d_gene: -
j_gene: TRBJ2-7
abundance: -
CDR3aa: CASSPGTGEQYF
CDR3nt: TGTGCCAGCAGTCCCGGGACCGGCGAGCAGTACTTC

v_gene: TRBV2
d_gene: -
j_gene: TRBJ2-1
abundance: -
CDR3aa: CASSEAVGTAPEQFF
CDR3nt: TGTGCCAGCAGTGAAGCCGTCGGGACTGCCCCTGAGCAGTTCTTC

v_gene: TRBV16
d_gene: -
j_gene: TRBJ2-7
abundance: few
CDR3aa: CASSQWDGNYEQYF
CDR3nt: TGTGCCAGCAGCCAATGGGACGGCAACTACGAGCAGTACTTC

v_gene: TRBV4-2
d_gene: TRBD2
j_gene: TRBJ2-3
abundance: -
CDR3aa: CASSPTGASGSTDTQYF
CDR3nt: TGTGCCAGCAGCCCTACCGGGGCTAGCGGGAGCACAGATACGCAGTATTTT